These 14 T cell receptor beta chains were sequenced from one sample in a study of shared clonotypes between healthy human individuals. Here immunoSEQ multiplex PCR was the method, and the copy in TCRdb shows in-frame clones only, minus some. The sample shows under 850,000 clones, 92% of them seen only once. CD45RO-negative, CCR7-selected cells formed the naive CD8 fraction, which excluded terminally differentiated effector memory CD45RA+ cells. The specimen was naive CD8+ T cells sorted from blood. The receptor source for this set is a young man in good health.

The genes are TRBV5-1 and TRBJ2-7; 13 bases line up with TRBD2. V lost 4 bases to trimming and J lost 5 bases; unmatched junction nucleotides: 15. CDR3 length: 18 residues. Germline CDR1 and CDR2: SGHRS and YFSETQ. The CDR3 nucleotides are TGCGCCAGCAGCACTGGACTAGCGGGAGCGATCCGGGTCCACGAGCAGTACTTC. Residues: CASSTGLAGAIRVHEQYF.

V is TRBV9 and J is TRBJ2-2, with a possible D match to TRBD1 (6 bases). The CDR3 is 18 residues long. V lost 0 bases and J 4 bases, leaving 19 bases between the germline ends. The V gene's germline CDR1 is SGDLS and CDR2 YYNGEE. The chain's CDR3 is CASSVGHRVHAGTGELFF. CDR3 bases: TGTGCCAGCAGCGTAGGCCACAGGGTCCATGCGGGCACCGGGGAGCTGTTTTTT.

This chain uses TRBV5-1 with TRBJ2-7; 9 nucleotides align to TRBD2. This CDR3 is 14 amino acids long. The germline V gene has CDR1 SGHRS and CDR2 YFSETQ. J lost 3 bases, V lost 4 bases, and 5 bases had no gene match. The CDR3 bases are TGCGCCAGCAGCGTGGCTAGCGGGAACTACGAGCAGTACTTC. Translating gives CASSVASGNYEQYF.

This clone has a single count. The chain is built from TRBV28 and TRBJ2-7, with D maybe TRBD1 (6 bases). The germline CDR1 and CDR2 sequences are MDHEN and SYDVKM. Trimming stripped 5 bases from V and 4 bases from J, with 24 bases between. This CDR3 region has 17 residues. This CDR3 is CASSGQSGAGLGYEQYF. The CDR3 nucleotides read TGTGCCAGCAGTGGTCAGTCAGGGGCGGGCCTAGGATACGAGCAGTACTTC.

Worth noting for this clone: Other DNA sequences within the sample encode an identical CDR3. The rearrangement joins TRBV7-9 to TRBJ2-1; D not resolved. The CDR3 sequence is 12 residues long. Germline V gives CDR1 SEHNR, CDR2 FQNEAQ (reference sequence). V shed 1 base and J shed 9 bases, with 7 bases lying between them. The CDR3 reads CASSLGLSEQFF. In DNA form, the CDR3 reads TGTGCCAGCAGCTTAGGACTGAGTGAGCAGTTCTTC.

The rearrangement uses TRBV15 and TRBJ2-3, with unresolved D. The CDR3 loop spans 16 amino acids. Germline-derived CDR1 and CDR2 are LNHNV and YYDKDF (reference sequence). Trimming shortened V by 0 bases and J by 6 bases, and 16 bases separated the two germline ends. CDR3 sequence: CATSRENYFQRDTQYF. The CDR3 nucleotides are TGTGCCACCAGCAGAGAGAACTATTTCCAACGCGATACGCAGTATTTT.

This clone has only a few counts. A far larger clone is a single base away, which makes a read error likely. Other DNA sequences from this sample encode an identical CDR3 as well. The chain links TRBV14 to TRBJ1-1; no reliable D call. CDR1 SGHDN and CDR2 FVKESK come from the germline V gene. V was trimmed by 4 bases and J by 1 base, leaving 7 bases between them. The length of the CDR3 is 13 residues. The CDR3 is CASSPQRNTEAFF. The CDR3 coding sequence is TGTGCCAGCAGCCCCCAACGGAACACTGAAGCTTTCTTT.

The chain carries TRBV7-6 and TRBJ2-1, with D uncertain. The CDR3 consists of 14 residues. Germline lookup yields CDR1 SGHVS and CDR2 FNYEAQ. Trimming took off 4 bases at V and 10 bases at J, with 17 bases between the two ends. This CDR3 reads CASSSLTYLGEQFF. The CDR3 DNA reads TGTGCCAGCAGCTCATTGACCTACCTTGGGGAGCAGTTCTTC.

The rearrangement joins TRBV25-1 to TRBJ1-5, with D unclear. Between the trimmed V and J ends, which lost 2 bases and 0 bases, there was a span of 8 bases. The CDR3 has 15 amino acids. CDR1 and CDR2 from the germline V gene are MGHDK and SYGVNS. The CDR3 protein is CASSEGDNSNQPQHF. CDR3 DNA: TGTGCCAGCAGTGAAGGGGATAATAGCAATCAGCCCCAGCATTTT.

This CDR3 reads CASSGVLAGESDEQFF. As DNA, the CDR3 is TGTGCCAGCAGCGGGGTACTAGCGGGAGAGAGCGATGAGCAGTTCTTC. This chain connects TRBV9 to TRBJ2-1; 11 nucleotides match TRBD2. CDR3 size: 16 residues. The germline V gene has CDR1 SGDLS and CDR2 YYNGEE. The V and J ends lost 3 bases and 8 bases, in that order; junction bases with no gene match: 10.

The rearrangement links TRBV29-1 to TRBJ2-1; maybe TRBD2 (5 bases). V dropped 0 bases and J dropped 5 bases, with 17 bases sitting between them. The CDR3 loop spans 16 amino acids. Germline CDR1 is SQVTM and CDR2 is ANQGSEA. CDR3 loop: CSVEDGPVGSHNEQFF. DNA for the CDR3: TGCAGCGTTGAAGACGGACCAGTTGGGAGCCACAATGAGCAGTTCTTC.

The gene calls are TRBV27 and TRBJ2-5; 8 nucleotides align to TRBD1. The V gene's germline CDR1 is MNHEY and CDR2 SMNVEV (reference sequence). The ends lost 5 bases at V and 10 bases at J; junction bases unmatched: 21. The CDR3 is 17 amino acids. The CDR3 region has the DNA TGTGCCAGCAGTGCCCTCGACAGGGGCGCGCGGCAAGGGGGCCAGTACTTC. Translated, it gives CASSALDRGARQGGQYF.

The chain uses TRBV6-1 and TRBJ1-1; D is possibly TRBD1 (6 bases). The CDR3 extends over 14 amino acids. The V and J ends lost 7 bases and 1 base respectively, with 13 bases between them. In germline, CDR1 is MNHNS, CDR2 SASEGT. CDR3 DNA sequence: TGTGCCAGCAAAGTAGGGGGACCGAACACTGAAGCTTTCTTT. It translates to CASKVGGPNTEAFF.

V usage is TRBV5-8 and J usage is TRBJ2-1; 9 nucleotides match TRBD1. This CDR3 region has 14 residues. Trimming at V came to 2 bases and at J to 7 bases, leaving 4 bases not matched to a gene. CDR1 is SGHTS, CDR2 YDEGEE, per germline. The CDR3 loop reads CASSFGTGLNEQFF. The CDR3 bases are TGTGCCAGCAGCTTCGGGACAGGGCTAAATGAGCAGTTCTTC. Drawing the rest from reference TRBV5-8 and TRBJ2-1, the complete variable domain is EAGVTQSPTHLIKTRGQQATLRCSPISGHTSVYWYQQALGLGLQFLLWYDEGEERNRGNFPPRFSGRQFPNYSSELNVNALELEDSALYLCASSFGTGLNEQFFGPGTRLTVL.